This TCR beta chain is from a study of Ad26.COV2.S vaccination and SARS-CoV-2 variants (dated by TCRdb to the early 2020s). At the level of the whole study: Vaccine-arm donors were drawn from COV1001, a multicentre, randomized, double-blind, placebo-controlled phase I-IIa trial of Ad26.COV2.S in healthy adults. Ad26.COV2.S was administered intramuscularly at 5 x 10^10 or 1 x 10^11 viral particles, either as a single shot or as two shots given 56 days apart. The specificity and breadth of SARS-CoV-2-reactive T cell receptors after Ad26.COV2.S vaccination were assessed by TCRbeta repertoire sequencing. A total of around 32 samples were included in the TCR-sequenced set, comprising approximately 20 Ad26.COV2.S vaccine recipients, 5 placebo recipients and 8 SARS-CoV-2 convalescent individuals. Trial participants were randomized into five groups of five, in which low-dose or high-dose Ad26.COV2.S was given once or twice, or placebo was given on both occasions. Investigators did not know the trial group allocation while performing experiments and assessing outcomes. Summary of the overall study and its limitations: Higher spike-specific TCR breadth was observed in Ad26.COV2.S recipients than in placebo recipients (P = 0.0014). The study lacked the statistical power to compare responses across vaccine doses or regimens. Substantial breadth of spike-specific CD8+ and CD4+ T cell responses was reported after vaccination. Non-spike TCR breadth was comparable between vaccine and placebo recipients, consistent with the vaccine containing only spike. It was noted by the authors that total T cell responses may have been underestimated by the TCR breadth and depth analyses.

The immunoSEQ Assay was the method used to sequence TCRbeta CDR3 regions. After extraction, genomic DNA underwent amplification by bias-controlled multiplex PCR, followed by high-throughput sequencing. The published analysis was carried out like this. To quantify the absolute abundance of each unique TCRbeta CDR3 region, sequences were collapsed and filtered. T cell fraction was estimated by normalizing TCRbeta template counts to usable DNA, with usable DNA measured through amplification of reference genes found in all nucleated cells. Repertoire TCRs were annotated as SARS-CoV-2-specific when V gene, CDR3 amino acid sequence and J gene were exactly matched to a known reactive TCR set. The reference SARS-CoV-2 TCR set came from MIRA and was filtered for enrichment in COVID-19-positive ImmuneCODE repertoires, removing public or cross-reactive TCRs. Using the MIRA antigens, annotated TCRs were further analysed by specific ORF or by position within an ORF. Breadth was defined as the number of annotated unique rearrangements divided by the total number of unique productive rearrangements, and depth was defined as the summed frequency of the annotated unique rearrangements. Two-sided Wilcoxon rank-sum tests were applied when comparing TCR breadth between groups. The table was pulled from immuneACCESS by TCRdb, which kept in-frame rearrangements only. Such tables lose some clones; where checked, under half of the loss comes from unresolved V genes, and the rest has no known cause. The D gene and trimming were derived from the DNA, and the V and J assignments and clone size from that table. The sample table holds around 400,000 clones, of which approximately 92% were seen once. 10% to 15% of the sample rests with the top ten.

This clone has a single count. It lacks a known antigen. Base qualities are missing; no much larger clone stands one base away. The meaning of the sample's treatment or condition label: about 20 received Ad26.COV2.S at low or high dose, single or two shots; about 5 received placebo; per-sample allocation not given. Repertoires of vaccine and placebo recipients were sequenced from samples collected on day 63 after the first injection. In Cohort 1b, roughly 26 adults aged 18-55 years were enrolled at a single site in Boston, USA, between 29 July and 7 August 2020. Ad26.COV2.S was a replication-incompetent adenovirus type 26 vector expressing a prefusion-stabilized SARS-CoV-2 spike protein from the original Wuhan strain. This receptor was taken from a person aged 18-65 years who received the Ad26.COV2.S COVID-19 vaccine or a placebo. This sample comprised peripheral blood, obtained in a trial of Ad26.COV2.S vaccine versus placebo.

The CDR3 region: CASSARQGTNTGELFF. The nucleotide sequence is TGCGCCAGCAGCGCGCGACAGGGTACGAACACCGGGGAGCTGTTTTTT. The chain is assembled from TRBV4-1 and TRBJ2-2; 7 bases in between match TRBD1. V is pruned by 5 bases and J by 0 bases, leaving 6 bases of the junction without a gene match. CDR1 and CDR2 are read off the germline V gene as MGHRA and YSYEKL. The CDR3 holds 16 amino acids from the cysteine to the phenylalanine. Of all the DNA, just the CDR3 is kept, 48 bases in frame from base 1.